This TCR beta chain comes out of a study of PD-1 blockade in mismatch repair-deficient tumors. Deletions cut 2 bases from V and 4 bases from J, with 14 bases between. The CDR3 contains 15 residues. Germline assignment: CDR1 GTSNPN and CDR2 SVGIG (reference sequence). Study-wide results and caveats: Tumor-resident clones, often undetectable pretreatment in blood, expanded then contracted after pembrolizumab.

In regard to this clone: Its antigen remains unknown.

The method was immunoSEQ multiplex PCR; TCRdb's version includes in-frame clones alone and lacks a portion of them. This sample carries over 100,000 clones, 70% to 80% of them seen once, and the ten largest clones take roughly 4.5%. A few pembrolizumab responders had their TCRs sequenced. Sequenced here: peripheral blood, sampled roughly 13 months after starting pembrolizumab. The chain recombines TRBV30 with TRBJ2-2; no clear D gene. This receptor was obtained from an adult with mismatch repair-deficient cancer. CDR3 protein: CAWSPSWSATGELFF. As DNA, the CDR3 is TGTGCCTGGAGTCCGAGCTGGAGTGCCACCGGGGAGCTGTTTTTT.